This section outlines one T cell receptor beta chain sequence together with its context. The data stem from a study of cytomegalovirus exposure and HLA in healthy donors. PCR involved 60 Vbeta and 13 Jbeta primers. TCRdb keeps only in-frame clones here, not all; method: immunoSEQ multiplex PCR. The table shows roughly 140,000 clones, with around 75% occurring only once. The CDR3 contains 14 residues. The V segment lost 5 bases and the J segment 6 bases; nucleotides outside the gene matches: 6. Germline V CDR1 and CDR2: MNHEY, SVGAGI. Sequenced material: PBMCs. This receptor was identified in a woman aged 40 to 55 in good health and CMV-seronegative. The chain uses TRBV6-5 and TRBJ1-5; 8 bases align to TRBD1. Here the CDR3 reads CASSRQGLGQPQHF. CDR3 sequence (DNA): TGTGCCAGCAGTAGACAGGGGCTCGGTCAGCCCCAGCATTTT.